The 27 T cell receptor beta chains given below trace back to one sample, sequenced in a study of shared clonotypes between healthy human individuals. Method: immunoSEQ multiplex PCR; TCRdb's copy keeps in-frame clones and lacks some. The sample yields 2.3 million or so clones, over 85% seen once. The sequencing input was naive CD4+ T cells from PBMCs. Subset of the sample: CD45RA+ positively selected. These receptors came from a man aged 18 to 29 in good health. Some clones in this sample may be carry-over from other donors' samples.

The chain combines TRBV28 with TRBJ1-1; TRBD1 might be the D (5 bases). Germline V CDR1 and CDR2: MDHEN, SYDVKM. V lost 6 bases, J lost 9 bases, and 17 bases lay in between. The CDR3 totals 13 residues. The CDR3 is CASSRGGERKAFF. As DNA, the CDR3 is TGTGCCAGCAGCCGCGGGGGGGAACGGAAAGCTTTCTTT.

In the case of this clone: This sample also contains other DNA sequences that code for the same CDR3. This chain links TRBV18 with TRBJ2-1, with D possibly being TRBD1 or TRBD2 (5 bases each). V lost 6 bases and J lost 0, with 12 bases in between. The CDR3 spans 15 residues. Germline values: CDR1 KGHSH, CDR2 LQKENI. The CDR3 loop is CASSLRDPSYNEQFF. The CDR3 coding sequence is TGTGCCAGCTCGCTCCGGGACCCCTCCTACAATGAGCAGTTCTTC.

V gene TRBV9 combines with J gene TRBJ2-7; possibly TRBD2 for D (5 bases). CDR3 size: 13 residues. The germline V gene has CDR1 SGDLS and CDR2 YYNGEE. V was clipped by 2 bases and J by 3 bases, with 9 bases between them. The CDR3 DNA sequence: TGTGCCAGCAGCGTTGATGAGGGCTACGAGCAGTACTTC. Protein product: CASSVDEGYEQYF.

CDR3 in amino acids: CASSFDRIATNEKLFF. CDR3 bases: TGTGCCAGCAGCTTTGACAGAATAGCGACTAATGAAAAACTGTTTTTT. This chain connects TRBV5-6 to TRBJ1-4; D might be TRBD1 (5 bases). The germline CDR1 and CDR2 sequences are SGHDT and YYEEEE. There are 16 residues in the CDR3. The V and J ends lost 2 bases and 2 bases respectively, with 13 bases between them.

The chain combines TRBV5-1 with TRBJ2-7, with TRBD2 matching over 15 bases. This CDR3 contains 17 residues. CDR1 and CDR2 from the germline V gene are SGHRS and YFSETQ. The junction had 9 bases not matched to a gene; V was cut back by 3 bases and J by 5 bases. CDR3 DNA sequence: TGCGCCAGCAGCTCGAGTGGACTAGCGGGAGGGCACGACGAGCAGTACTTC. It codes for CASSSSGLAGGHDEQYF.

The genes are TRBV5-1 and TRBJ2-7; D gene ambiguous. Germline lookup yields CDR1 SGHRS and CDR2 YFSETQ. The CDR3 totals 15 residues. V shed 0 bases and J shed 2 bases, with 12 bases lying between them. In nucleotides, the CDR3 is TGCGCCAGCAGCTTGGATAGGTCGTCGGCCTACGAGCAGTACTTC. This sequence encodes CASSLDRSSAYEQYF.

The V gene is TRBV5-1, the J gene TRBJ2-1, with TRBD2 matching over 8 bases. Germline lookup yields CDR1 SGHRS and CDR2 YFSETQ. The ends lost 1 base at V and 6 bases at J; junction bases unmatched: 6. There are 15 residues in the CDR3. CDR3 protein: CASSLLTGGPNEQFF. CDR3 nucleotide sequence: TGCGCCAGCAGCTTGTTAACGGGAGGGCCCAATGAGCAGTTCTTC.

This clone has a single count. The rearrangement links TRBV6-5 to TRBJ2-1, with a tentative D call TRBD2 (6 bases). Germline loops: CDR1 MNHEY, CDR2 SVGAGI. The CDR3 is 15 amino acids. The germline V and J ends were trimmed by 5 bases and 7 bases, with 18 bases remaining between them. Here the CDR3 DNA reads TGTGCCAGCAGTCGCTCGGGAGAGGTTGGGAATGAGCAGTTCTTC. Translation: CASSRSGEVGNEQFF.

The gene calls are TRBV25-1 and TRBJ2-3, with 7 bases matching TRBD2. J lost 6 bases, V lost 3 bases, and 9 bases had no gene match. There are 15 residues in the CDR3. The germline gives CDR1 MGHDK, CDR2 SYGVNS. CDR3 amino acids: CASSDPGGVGDTQYF. Here the CDR3 DNA reads TGTGCCAGCAGTGATCCTGGGGGGGTGGGTGATACGCAGTATTTT.

The V and J genes are TRBV5-4 and TRBJ2-3; TRBD2 might be the D (5 bases). The CDR3 is 14 amino acids. Trimming cost V 4 bases and J 3 bases, with 12 bases left between them. Germline V gene data show CDR1 as SGHNT and CDR2 as YYREEE (reference sequence). This CDR3 reads CASSPEGRTDTQYF. As DNA, the CDR3 is TGTGCCAGCAGCCCCGAGGGAAGGACAGATACGCAGTATTTT.

This rearrangement joins TRBV13 to TRBJ2-5; D remains unclear. Germline V gene sequence: CDR1 PRHDT, CDR2 FYEKMQ (reference sequence). The CDR3 contains 15 residues. With 2 bases removed from V and 5 bases from J, the gap between germline ends came to 15 bases. The CDR3 protein is CASSLKALWPETQYF. CDR3 bases: TGTGCCAGCAGCTTAAAGGCCCTTTGGCCTGAGACCCAGTACTTC.

This clone appeared a single time. The V and J genes are TRBV28 and TRBJ2-7, with unresolved D. V was clipped by 0 bases and J by 2 bases, with 8 bases between them. This CDR3 spans 14 amino acids. CDR1 is MDHEN and CDR2 is SYDVKM in the germline V gene. In DNA, the CDR3 is TGTGCCAGCAGTTTATGGCAGGCCGCCTACGAGCAGTACTTC. Its translation: CASSLWQAAYEQYF.

This clone was counted only a few times. One end of the junction varies from germline; a read error may be responsible. The gene calls are TRBV18 and TRBJ1-1, with D maybe TRBD1 (6 bases). This CDR3 has 15 amino acids. Looked up from germline, CDR1 is KGHSH and CDR2 is LQKENI. Written as DNA, the CDR3 is TGTGCCAGCTCACCCTTTTACAGGGAGAACAGTGAAGCTTTCTTT. This sequence encodes CASSPFYRENSEAFF.

The chain recombines TRBV19 with TRBJ1-2; 10 positions match TRBD1. The germline gives CDR1 LNHDA, CDR2 SQIVND (reference sequence). This CDR3 region has 14 residues. Trimming took 5 bases from V and 5 from J; bases not matched to a gene: 5. The CDR3 nucleotides are TGTGCCAGTAGTTTGGGACAGGGGAAGTATGGCTACACCTTC. Protein product: CASSLGQGKYGYTF.

This chain joins TRBV5-1 and TRBJ2-2; 7 bases are a match to TRBD1. Germline V gives CDR1 SGHRS, CDR2 YFSETQ. V lost 2 bases, J lost 4 bases, and 8 bases stayed unmatched. This CDR3 spans 16 amino acids. CDR3 in DNA: TGCGCCAGCAGCTTAGGGGGCCCCGTGATCACCGGGGAGCTGTTTTTT. It specifies CASSLGGPVITGELFF.

CDR3 nucleotide sequence: TGTGCCACCGCAGGGCCCAAAGCCTATGGCTACACCTTC. Translation gives CATAGPKAYGYTF. This chain links TRBV28 with TRBJ1-2; D is possibly TRBD1 (5 bases). This CDR3 has 13 amino acids. Germline values: CDR1 MDHEN, CDR2 SYDVKM. Trimming left V 10 bases short and J 4 bases short, with 16 bases between.

The rearrangement joins TRBV7-2 to TRBJ2-3, with D perhaps matching TRBD1 (6 bases). CDR1 is SGHTA and CDR2 is FQGNSA in the germline V gene. The CDR3 sequence is 13 residues long. With 2 bases removed from V and 4 bases from J, the gap between germline ends came to 7 bases. The CDR3 reads CASSLQGPDTQYF. The DNA of the CDR3 is TGTGCCAGCAGCTTACAGGGGCCAGATACGCAGTATTTT.

DNA for the CDR3: TGTGCCAGCAGCTTTAGGAACAGGGTCTACGAGCAGTACTTC. This translates into CASSFRNRVYEQYF. The chain combines TRBV5-5 with TRBJ2-7; tentative D call: TRBD1 (6 bases). V lost 2 bases and J lost 3, with 12 bases in between. Germline V gene data show CDR1 as SGHKS and CDR2 as YYEKEE (reference sequence). The CDR3 is 14 residues long. Full variable domain (rest looked up from reference TRBV5-5 and TRBJ2-7): DAGVTQSPTHLIKTRGQQVTLRCSPISGHKSVSWYQQVLGQGPQFIFQYYEKEERGRGNFPDRFSARQFPNYSSELNVNALLLGDSALYLCASSFRNRVYEQYFGPGTRLTVT.

This chain uses TRBV19 with TRBJ2-3, with D perhaps matching TRBD1 (5 bases). Germline assignment: CDR1 LNHDA and CDR2 SQIVND (reference sequence). The CDR3 runs 15 residues. V was trimmed by 3 bases and J by 4 bases, leaving 14 bases between them. DNA for the CDR3: TGTGCCAGTAGTATGGGCAGGGCCCTGGCAGATACGCAGTATTTT. Translation gives CASSMGRALADTQYF.

The chain is built from TRBV25-1 and TRBJ1-5; D is unresolved. This CDR3 is 15 amino acids long. V was shortened by 2 bases and J by 6 bases, with 14 bases between the two germline ends. CDR1 is MGHDK, CDR2 SYGVNS, per germline. This chain's CDR3 is CASSEGGPPSQPQHF. As DNA, the CDR3 is TGTGCCAGCAGTGAAGGCGGACCTCCCAGTCAGCCCCAGCATTTT. Supplemented by reference TRBV25-1 and TRBJ1-5, the full variable domain reads EADIYQTPRYLVIGTGKKITLECSQTMGHDKMYWYQQDPGMELHLIHYSYGVNSTEKGDLSSESTVSRIRTEHFPLTLESARPSHTSQYLCASSEGGPPSQPQHFGDGTRLSIL.

The rearrangement joins TRBV11-2 to TRBJ2-7, with TRBD2 identical over 9 bases. The germline CDR1 and CDR2 sequences are SGHAT and FQNNGV. Trimming at V came to 4 bases and at J to 1 base, leaving 8 bases not matched to a gene. This CDR3 has 16 residues. The CDR3 nucleotides are TGTGCCAGCAGCTCGTACAGCGGGAGGAAGTCCTACGAGCAGTACTTC. Translated: CASSSYSGRKSYEQYF. The full variable domain, its missing parts supplied by reference TRBV11-2 and TRBJ2-7, is EAGVAQSPRYKIIEKRQSVAFWCNPISGHATLYWYQQILGQGPKLLIQFQNNGVVDDSQLPKDRFSAERLKGVDSTLKIQPAKLEDSAVYLCASSSYSGRKSYEQYFGPGTRLTVT.

The genes are TRBV18 and TRBJ2-7; 8 bases are a match to TRBD2. V shed 3 bases and J 3 bases; nucleotides not matched to a gene: 4. CDR3 size: 14 residues. Germline V gene sequence: CDR1 KGHSH, CDR2 LQKENI. The CDR3: CASSPGLVGYEQYF. The CDR3 DNA reads TGTGCCAGCTCACCGGGACTAGTCGGCTACGAGCAGTACTTC.

The V and J genes are TRBV30 and TRBJ2-7; TRBD2 matches 7 bases. The CDR3 has 17 residues. Germline CDR1 GTSNPN, CDR2 SVGIG (reference sequence). V was clipped by 3 bases and J by 0 bases; unmatched bases: 14. CDR3 amino acids: CAWRASRTSASSYEQYF. The CDR3 DNA is TGTGCCTGGAGGGCCTCCCGAACTAGCGCTAGCTCCTACGAGCAGTACTTC.

The chain has TRBV4-1 and TRBJ2-7, with D unresolved. Trimming removed 3 bases at V and 1 base at J, with 7 bases between. This CDR3 spans 13 amino acids. Germline CDR1 is MGHRA and CDR2 is YSYEKL. The chain's CDR3 is CASSQARSYEQYF. The CDR3 DNA reads as TGCGCCAGCAGCCAGGCTAGGTCCTACGAGCAGTACTTC.

This sequence joins TRBV5-1 and TRBJ1-2; no firm D call. Germline CDR1 reads SGHRS; CDR2 reads YFSETQ. The ends were cut back, 4 bases at V and 4 bases at J, with 11 bases in the middle. This CDR3 is 13 amino acids long. CDR3 nucleotide sequence: TGCGCCAGCAGCACCGACGGAGTCTATGGCTACACCTTC. Translating gives CASSTDGVYGYTF.

V is TRBV5-1 and J is TRBJ2-2, with TRBD1 matching 9 bases. Per germline, CDR1 SGHRS and CDR2 YFSETQ. Losses at the gene ends were 6 bases for V and 5 bases for J; bases not matched to a gene: 11. This CDR3 contains 16 residues. The CDR3 here is CASKVPGTGNTGELFF. In nucleotides, the CDR3 is TGCGCCAGCAAGGTGCCTGGGACAGGGAATACCGGGGAGCTGTTTTTT.

The J gene is TRBJ2-3, the V gene TRBV9; the D call may be TRBD1 or TRBD2 (5 bases each). Germline values: CDR1 SGDLS, CDR2 YYNGEE. Trimming took off 4 bases at V and 0 bases at J, with 12 bases between the two ends. The CDR3 is 15 residues long. The CDR3 DNA follows: TGTGCCAGCAGCTGGGGACCTACAAGCACAGATACGCAGTATTTT. Translation gives CASSWGPTSTDTQYF.